This T cell receptor beta chain was profiled in a study of control samples from healthy donors and cancer patients (dated by TCRdb to 2020 to 2022). In the case of this clone: Its antigen is still unknown. Nothing much larger sits one base from this clone, and base qualities are not available.

Cut back by 5 bases and 4 bases, the V and J ends lie 11 bases apart. CDR1 SQVTM and CDR2 ANQGSEA are derived from the germline V gene. Its CDR3 holds 13 amino acids, cysteine through phenylalanine. Only the CDR3 DNA is retained, 39 bases long and in frame from the first base. The library was built by means of the immunoSEQ multiplex PCR assay. TCRdb mirrors the immuneACCESS table, restricted to in-frame sequences. Some clones are absent from its copies; in checked studies, under half trace to an unresolved V gene, and the reason for the others is unknown. This sample lists 90,000 to 150,000 clones; approximately 90% were detected once. The biggest ten clones account for less than 3.5% of the sample.

The source is a middle-aged man in good health. The chain is made from TRBV29-1 and TRBJ1-4, with no confident D gene call. Source material: blood. DNA sequence: TGCAGCGTTCTCGGCGTTGTTAATGAAAAACTGTTTTTT. Its protein product is CSVLGVVNEKLFF.